This entry lists 21 T cell receptor beta chains sequenced from one sample in a study of T cells in Graves' hyperthyroidism and ophthalmopathy. The CDR3 regions of TCR beta were amplified from RNA transcripts. Carried out on the TCR CDR3, a first-round RT-PCR used the HTBI primer set. TCRdb reanalysed the multiplex PCR reads using MiXCR and keeps one entry per CDR3 protein. Of roughly 510,000 distinct CDR3 sequences in the sample, less than 25% were seen once. The sample was blood. These receptors were obtained from a man aged 18 to 30 with Graves' hyperthyroidism.

This clonotype was counted ten times or more. The chain recombines TRBV7-2 with TRBJ2-7; TRBD2 agrees at 7 bases. CDR1 and CDR2 (germline): SGHTA, FQGNSA. The V gene end was trimmed by 1 base and the J gene end by 2 bases; junction bases not matched to a gene: 14. This CDR3 has 18 amino acids. The CDR3: CASSLGIVTSSIPYEQYF. DNA for the CDR3: TGTGCCAGCAGCTTAGGGATCGTGACTAGCAGTATTCCCTACGAGCAGTACTTC.

This clonotype was detected only a few times. V gene TRBV4-1 combines with J gene TRBJ1-1, with no clear D. This CDR3 has 14 residues. From germline, CDR1 is MGHRA and CDR2 YSYEKL. Trimming left V 0 bases short and J 5 bases short, with 10 bases between. The CDR3 sequence is CASSQERPGTEAFF. The CDR3 bases are TGCGCCAGCAGCCAAGAAAGGCCGGGGACTGAAGCTTTCTTT.

This clonotype has a count of ten or more. This rearrangement joins TRBV2 to TRBJ2-6; D not resolved. Germline V gene sequence: CDR1 SNHLY, CDR2 FYNNEI. V lost 4 bases to trimming and J lost 10 bases, with 8 bases between them. This CDR3 is built from 12 residues. In DNA, the CDR3 is TGTGCCAGCAGTGGCGGTACGAACGTCCTGACTTTC. The encoded protein is CASSGGTNVLTF.

This clonotype was recorded at least ten times. V and J are TRBV19 and TRBJ1-3; tentatively, D is TRBD1 (5 bases). Germline V gene lookup returns CDR1 LNHDA and CDR2 SQIVND (reference sequence). Trimming shortened V by 10 bases and J by 1 base, and 11 bases separated the two germline ends. The CDR3 is 13 residues long. CDR3: CANGGASGNTIYF. DNA for the CDR3: TGTGCCAATGGAGGGGCGTCTGGAAACACCATATATTTT.

This clonotype has a handful of counts. The CDR3 protein is CAWGPGSGANVLTF. The CDR3 DNA sequence: TGTGCCTGGGGGCCGGGGTCTGGGGCCAACGTCCTGACTTTC. V and J are TRBV30 and TRBJ2-6; a weak D match, TRBD2 (5 bases). Per germline, CDR1 GTSNPN and CDR2 SVGIG (reference sequence). Trimming stripped 5 bases from V and 1 base from J, with 9 bases between. This CDR3 has 14 amino acids. Supplemented by reference TRBV30 and TRBJ2-6, the full variable domain reads SQTIHQWPATLVQPVGSPLSLECTVEGTSNPNLYWYRQAAGRGLQLLFYSVGIGQISSEVPQNLSASRPQDRQFILSSKKLLLSDSGFYLCAWGPGSGANVLTFGAGSRLTVL.

This clonotype has at least ten counts. This chain connects TRBV12-3 or TRBV12-4 to TRBJ1-5, with D uncertain. The CDR3 consists of 14 residues. V dropped 4 bases and J dropped 3 bases, with 10 bases sitting between them. The CDR3 nucleotides are TGTGCCAGCAGTTCTCCTGACAACAATCAGCCCCAGCATTTT. It is translated as CASSSPDNNQPQHF.

The chain has TRBV12-3 or TRBV12-4 and TRBJ1-1; D is possibly TRBD1 (5 bases). The CDR3 contains 17 residues. The ends were cut back, 5 bases at V and 3 bases at J, with 22 bases in the middle. For the CDR3, the DNA is TGTGCCAGCAGTCCCCCCCGGGGCAGGGCTTCGGACACTGAAGCTTTCTTT. Translation gives CASSPPRGRASDTEAFF.

V usage is TRBV5-1 and J usage is TRBJ1-1; maybe TRBD1 (6 bases). This CDR3 comprises 16 residues. Germline V lookup: CDR1 SGHRS, CDR2 YFSETQ. V dropped 2 bases and J dropped 5 bases, with 19 bases sitting between them. The CDR3 DNA reads as TGCGCCAGCAGCTTCACCCCGACAGGCCTGGGGACTGAAGCTTTCTTT. This translates into CASSFTPTGLGTEAFF.

This clonotype was recorded a few times. The gene calls are TRBV24-1 and TRBJ2-5; the D is unclear. CDR1 and CDR2 (germline): KGHDR, SFDVKD. The CDR3 is 15 amino acids. The ends were cut back, 4 bases at V and 4 bases at J, with 15 bases in the middle. The CDR3 DNA sequence: TGTGCCACCAGTGAGACTTCCAGTGGGCGAGAGACCCAGTACTTC. Protein product: CATSETSSGRETQYF.

As to this clonotype: A read error may explain this, as a much larger clone is one base away. CDR3 loop: CASSVLWQGGTGELFF. CDR3 sequence (DNA): TGTGCCAGCAGTGTCCTTTGGCAGGGGGGGACCGGGGAGCTGTTTTTT. The chain has TRBV6-1 and TRBJ2-2, with D perhaps given as TRBD1 or TRBD2 (7 bases each). CDR1 is MNHNS and CDR2 is SASEGT in the germline V gene. This CDR3 region has 16 residues. V lost 4 bases and J 5 bases, leaving 17 bases between the germline ends.

This clonotype was found many times. The gene calls are TRBV2 and TRBJ1-1; D is unresolved. V lost 5 bases to trimming and J lost 1 base, with 11 bases between them. The CDR3 consists of 14 residues. Germline V lookup: CDR1 SNHLY, CDR2 FYNNEI. CDR3 sequence: CASSPEPGNTEAFF. As DNA, the CDR3 is TGTGCCAGCAGTCCCGAGCCAGGGAACACTGAAGCTTTCTTT.

This clonotype came up many times. The chain couples TRBV12-3 or TRBV12-4 to TRBJ1-1, with 7 bases identical to TRBD1. The V segment lost 6 bases and the J segment 1 base; nucleotides outside the gene matches: 2. CDR3 size: 13 residues. The CDR3 loop reads CASRRQGNTEAFF. As DNA, the CDR3 is TGTGCCAGCAGGCGACAGGGGAACACTGAAGCTTTCTTT.

This clonotype was recorded many times. J is TRBJ1-2 and V is TRBV20-1; 8 bases are shared with TRBD1. Germline V CDR1 and CDR2: DFQATT, SNEGSKA (reference sequence). Trimming took 3 bases from V and 4 from J; bases not matched to a gene: 4. This CDR3 has 13 amino acids. CDR3 residues: CSARVDRAYGYTF. CDR3 bases: TGCAGTGCTAGGGTGGACAGGGCCTATGGCTACACCTTC.

The sample holds many counts of this clonotype. This rearrangement joins TRBV19 to TRBJ1-1; D not resolved. This CDR3 comprises 16 residues. Germline V gene sequence: CDR1 LNHDA, CDR2 SQIVND (reference sequence). Trimming pared 3 bases from V and 1 base from J, leaving 15 bases between. The CDR3 reads CASSMSAGWGNTEAFF. For the CDR3, the DNA is TGTGCCAGTAGTATGTCTGCTGGTTGGGGGAACACTGAAGCTTTCTTT. Complete variable domain (other parts from reference TRBV19 and TRBJ1-1): DGGITQSPKYLFRKEGQNVTLSCEQNLNHDAMYWYRQDPGQGLRLIYYSQIVNDFQKGDIAEGYSVSREKKESFPLTVTSAQKNPTAFYLCASSMSAGWGNTEAFFGQGTRLTVV.

This clonotype was counted ten times or more. The chain recombines TRBV9 with TRBJ1-3; D unclear. V was shortened by 4 bases and J by 0 bases, with 14 bases between the two germline ends. The CDR3 length is 16 residues. CDR1 is SGDLS and CDR2 is YYNGEE in the germline V gene. CDR3 sequence: CASSRTGRRSGNTIYF. The CDR3 DNA is TGTGCCAGCAGCCGTACTGGACGGCGCTCTGGAAACACCATATATTTT.

This clonotype came up many times. This rearrangement joins TRBV6-5 to TRBJ1-1, with TRBD1 as a possible D gene (5 bases). Germline assignment: CDR1 MNHEY and CDR2 SVGAGI. V lost 0 bases and J 1 base, leaving 12 bases between the germline ends. This CDR3 is built from 16 residues. The CDR3 spells CASSYSAGTGNTEAFF. Here the CDR3 DNA reads TGTGCCAGCAGTTACTCCGCTGGGACGGGGAACACTGAAGCTTTCTTT.

Many counts were recorded for this clonotype. V gene TRBV20-1 combines with J gene TRBJ1-1; no firm D call. The CDR3 has 14 residues. The V end was cut by 0 bases, the J end by 2 bases, with 10 bases between. Germline V CDR1 and CDR2: DFQATT, SNEGSKA (reference sequence). CDR3 bases: TGCAGTGCTAGAGACAGCATAGAAAACACTGAAGCTTTCTTT. It yields the protein CSARDSIENTEAFF.

This clonotype has ten or more counts. This chain links TRBV12-3 or TRBV12-4 with TRBJ1-1; D unclear. The CDR3 extends over 13 amino acids. Trimming removed 5 bases from V and 1 base from J, with 8 bases in between. The CDR3 bases are TGTGCCAGCAGTCCGCAGGCGAACACTGAAGCTTTCTTT. Translation gives CASSPQANTEAFF.

In its sample, this clonotype was seen many times. The chain couples TRBV7-8 to TRBJ1-3; a weak D match, TRBD1 (6 bases). CDR1 and CDR2 (germline): SGHVS, FQNEAQ. The CDR3 sequence is 16 residues long. V shed 4 bases and J shed 2 bases, with 15 bases lying between them. The CDR3: CASSYYGGAPGNTIYF. For the CDR3, the DNA is TGTGCCAGCAGCTATTACGGGGGGGCGCCTGGAAACACCATATATTTT.

At least ten counts were recorded for this clonotype. The chain has TRBV12-3 or TRBV12-4 and TRBJ1-2, with D possibly TRBD1 on 6 matching bases. Trimming removed 7 bases at V and 8 bases at J, with 23 bases between. The CDR3 spans 15 residues. CDR3 loop: CASTLDSPNFAGYTF. Here the CDR3 DNA reads TGTGCCAGCACCCTGGACAGCCCGAATTTTGCGGGCTACACCTTC.

Concerning this clonotype itself: A much larger clone sits a single nucleotide away, making a read error possible. The V and J genes are TRBV30 and TRBJ1-1; 8 positions agree with TRBD1. The germline V gene has CDR1 GTSNPN and CDR2 SVGIG (reference sequence). The CDR3 sequence is 14 residues long. Written as DNA, the CDR3 is TGTGTCTGGAACGCCGACAGGGGCTTAACTGAAGCTTTCTTT. It encodes CVWNADRGLTEAFF.